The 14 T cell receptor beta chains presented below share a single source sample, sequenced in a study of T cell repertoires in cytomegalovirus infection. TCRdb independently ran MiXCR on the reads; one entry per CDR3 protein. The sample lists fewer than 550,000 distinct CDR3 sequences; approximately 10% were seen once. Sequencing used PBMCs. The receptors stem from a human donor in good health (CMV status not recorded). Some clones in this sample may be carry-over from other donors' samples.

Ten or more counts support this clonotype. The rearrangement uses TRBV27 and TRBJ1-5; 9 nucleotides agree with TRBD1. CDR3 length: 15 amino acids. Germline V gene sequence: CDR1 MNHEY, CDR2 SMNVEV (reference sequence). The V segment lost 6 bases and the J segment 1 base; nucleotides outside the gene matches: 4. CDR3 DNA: TGTGCCAGCAGCCTCGGGACAGGGAGCAATCAGCCCCAGCATTTT. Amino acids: CASSLGTGSNQPQHF.

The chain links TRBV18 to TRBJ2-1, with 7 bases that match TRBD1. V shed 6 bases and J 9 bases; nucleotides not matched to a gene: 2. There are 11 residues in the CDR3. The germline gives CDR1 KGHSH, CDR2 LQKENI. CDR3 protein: CASSTGFEQFF. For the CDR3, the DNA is TGTGCCAGCTCGACAGGGTTTGAGCAGTTCTTC.

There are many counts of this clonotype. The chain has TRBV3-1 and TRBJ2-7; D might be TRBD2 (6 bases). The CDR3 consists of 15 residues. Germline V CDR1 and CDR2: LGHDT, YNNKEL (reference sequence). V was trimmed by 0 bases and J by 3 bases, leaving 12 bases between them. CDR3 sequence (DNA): TGTGCCAGCAGCCAAGAGGCGGGACTGATCTACGAGCAGTACTTC. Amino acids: CASSQEAGLIYEQYF.

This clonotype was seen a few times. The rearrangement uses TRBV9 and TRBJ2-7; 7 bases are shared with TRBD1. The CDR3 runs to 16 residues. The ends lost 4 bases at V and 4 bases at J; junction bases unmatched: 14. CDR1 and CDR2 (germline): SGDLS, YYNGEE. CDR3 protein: CASSRIIHRGGYEQYF. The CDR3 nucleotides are TGTGCCAGCAGCAGAATTATTCACAGGGGCGGTTACGAGCAGTACTTC. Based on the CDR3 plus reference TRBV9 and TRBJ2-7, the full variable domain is DSGVTQTPKHLITATGQRVTLRCSPRSGDLSVYWYQQSLDQGLQFLIQYYNGEERAKGNILERFSAQQFPDLHSELNLSSLELGDSALYFCASSRIIHRGGYEQYFGPGTRLTVT.

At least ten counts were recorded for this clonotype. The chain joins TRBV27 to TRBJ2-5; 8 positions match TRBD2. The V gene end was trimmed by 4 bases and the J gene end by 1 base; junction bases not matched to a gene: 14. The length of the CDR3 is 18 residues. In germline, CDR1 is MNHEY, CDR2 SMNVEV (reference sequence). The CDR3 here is CASSSVGAGGPAQETQYF. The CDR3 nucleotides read TGTGCCAGCAGTTCCGTCGGGGCGGGAGGACCAGCCCAAGAGACCCAGTACTTC.

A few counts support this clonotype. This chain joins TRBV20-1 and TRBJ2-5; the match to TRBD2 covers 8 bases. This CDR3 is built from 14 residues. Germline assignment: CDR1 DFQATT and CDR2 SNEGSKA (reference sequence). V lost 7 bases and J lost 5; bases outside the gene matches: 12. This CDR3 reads CSVTSGGGRETQYF. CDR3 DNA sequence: TGCAGTGTCACCTCCGGGGGGGGCAGGGAGACCCAGTACTTC.

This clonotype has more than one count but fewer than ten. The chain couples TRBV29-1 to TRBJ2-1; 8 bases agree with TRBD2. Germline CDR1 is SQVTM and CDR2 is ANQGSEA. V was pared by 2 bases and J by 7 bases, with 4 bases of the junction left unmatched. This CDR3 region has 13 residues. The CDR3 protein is CSVESGGRNEQFF. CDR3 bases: TGCAGCGTTGAATCGGGAGGGCGAAATGAGCAGTTCTTC.

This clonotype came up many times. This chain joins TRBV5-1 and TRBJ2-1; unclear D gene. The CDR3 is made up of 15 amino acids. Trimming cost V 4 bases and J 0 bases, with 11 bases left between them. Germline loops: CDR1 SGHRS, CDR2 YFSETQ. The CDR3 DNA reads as TGCGCCAGCAGCACCACAACGAGCTCCTACAATGAGCAGTTCTTC. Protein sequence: CASSTTTSSYNEQFF. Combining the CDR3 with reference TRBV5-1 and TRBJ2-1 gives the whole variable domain KAGVTQTPRYLIKTRGQQVTLSCSPISGHRSVSWYQQTPGQGLQFLFEYFSETQRNKGNFPGRFSGRQFSNSRSEMNVSTLELGDSALYLCASSTTTSSYNEQFFGPGTRLTVL.

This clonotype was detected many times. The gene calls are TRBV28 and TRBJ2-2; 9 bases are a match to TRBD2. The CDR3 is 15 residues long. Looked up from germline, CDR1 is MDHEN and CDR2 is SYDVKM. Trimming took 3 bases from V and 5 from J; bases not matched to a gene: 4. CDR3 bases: TGTGCCAGCAGTTTCGCGGGAGGGAGAACCGGGGAGCTGTTTTTT. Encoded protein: CASSFAGGRTGELFF.

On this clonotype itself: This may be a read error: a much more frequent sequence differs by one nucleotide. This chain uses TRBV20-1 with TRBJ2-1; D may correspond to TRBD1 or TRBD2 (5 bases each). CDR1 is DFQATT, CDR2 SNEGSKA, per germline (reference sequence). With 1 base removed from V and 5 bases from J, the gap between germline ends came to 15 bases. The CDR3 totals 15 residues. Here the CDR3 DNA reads TGCAGTGCTAGAGGTTTTACCGGGGCGGACAATGAGCAGTTCTTC. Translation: CSARGFTGADNEQFF.

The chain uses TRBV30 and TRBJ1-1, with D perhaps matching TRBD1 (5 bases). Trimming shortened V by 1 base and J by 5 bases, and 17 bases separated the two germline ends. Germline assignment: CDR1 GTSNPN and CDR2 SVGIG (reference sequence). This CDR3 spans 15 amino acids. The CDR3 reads CAWSGYGGIGTEAFF. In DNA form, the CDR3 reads TGTGCCTGGAGTGGTTATGGGGGAATAGGAACTGAAGCTTTCTTT.

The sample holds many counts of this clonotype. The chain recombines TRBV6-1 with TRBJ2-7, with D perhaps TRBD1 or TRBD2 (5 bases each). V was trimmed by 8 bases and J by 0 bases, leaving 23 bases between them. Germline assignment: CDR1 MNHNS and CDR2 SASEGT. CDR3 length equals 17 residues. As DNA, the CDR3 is TGTGCCAGCTCCACCTCAGAGGGGCGCGGAAGCTCCTACGAGCAGTACTTC. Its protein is CASSTSEGRGSSYEQYF.

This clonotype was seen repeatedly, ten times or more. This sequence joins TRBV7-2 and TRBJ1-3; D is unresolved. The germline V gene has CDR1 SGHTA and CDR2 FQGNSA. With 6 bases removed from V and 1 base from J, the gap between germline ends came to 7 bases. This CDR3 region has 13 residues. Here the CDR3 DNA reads TGTGCCAGCAGTCGCAGGTCTGGAAACACCATATATTTT. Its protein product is CASSRRSGNTIYF.

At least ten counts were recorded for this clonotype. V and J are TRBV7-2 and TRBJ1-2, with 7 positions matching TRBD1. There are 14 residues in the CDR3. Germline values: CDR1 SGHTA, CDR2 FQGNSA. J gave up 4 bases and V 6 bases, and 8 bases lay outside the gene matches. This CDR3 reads CASSRNRGGYGYTF. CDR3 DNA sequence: TGTGCCAGCAGTCGGAACAGGGGAGGCTATGGCTACACCTTC.